Below, 25 T cell receptor beta chains from the same sample are listed, as sequenced in a study of blood T cells in healthy people across ages. Then a second PCR, running about 6 to 11 cycles, was carried out with a sample-barcoded 5' primer and a J-beta primer mix. TCRdb used MiXCR to reprocess the 5' RACE reads, holding one entry per CDR3 protein. The profile covers about 1.1 million distinct CDR3 sequences, with roughly two fifths appearing a single time and about 12% taken by the ten largest. The sample taken for sequencing was blood. Source of these receptors: a man younger than 35 in good health.

In its sample, this clonotype was seen a few times. The chain is built from TRBV6-5 and TRBJ1-5; no reliable D call. The CDR3 extends over 14 amino acids. The germline V gene has CDR1 MNHEY and CDR2 SVGAGI. V was pared by 2 bases and J by 7 bases, with 12 bases between. The CDR3 bases are TGTGCCAGCAGTTACCGTCTCTGGGAACAGCCCCAGCATTTT. Residues: CASSYRLWEQPQHF.

This clonotype was recorded a few times. The rearrangement links TRBV7-2 to TRBJ1-6; D gene uncertain. The CDR3 is 15 residues long. The germline CDR1 and CDR2 sequences are SGHTA and FQGNSA. Trimming took off 1 base at V and 5 bases at J, with 9 bases between the two ends. The CDR3 DNA reads TGTGCCAGCAGCTTAGGGGCCGTTGATAATTCACCCCTCCACTTT. Its translation: CASSLGAVDNSPLHF. Complete variable domain (other parts from reference TRBV7-2 and TRBJ1-6): GAGVSQSPSNKVTEKGKDVELRCDPISGHTALYWYRQSLGQGLEFLIYFQGNSAPDKSGLPSDRFSAERTGGSVSTLTIQRTQQEDSAVYLCASSLGAVDNSPLHFGNGTRLTVT.

The V gene is TRBV25-1, the J gene TRBJ2-5, with D hard to call. The CDR3 length is 15 residues. Germline V CDR1 and CDR2: MGHDK, SYGVNS. The V end lost 5 bases, the J end lost 5 bases, and 18 bases lay between the germline ends. CDR3 bases: TGTGCCAGCAGTCACGGACGGAACGCTAAGGAGACCCAGTACTTC. Its protein is CASSHGRNAKETQYF. Combining the CDR3 with reference TRBV25-1 and TRBJ2-5 gives the whole variable domain EADIYQTPRYLVIGTGKKITLECSQTMGHDKMYWYQQDPGMELHLIHYSYGVNSTEKGDLSSESTVSRIRTEHFPLTLESARPSHTSQYLCASSHGRNAKETQYFGPGTRLLVL.

This chain uses TRBV20-1 with TRBJ2-7; 8 bases map to TRBD1. The assigned J gene may be wrong: the sequence end matches TRBJ2-5 better. The CDR3 covers 20 residues. Germline V lookup: CDR1 DFQATT, CDR2 SNEGSKA (reference sequence). The CDR3 reads CSARDEDRASRVLLQETQYF. Written as DNA, the CDR3 is TGCAGTGCTAGAGATGAGGACAGGGCATCCCGAGTGCTACTACAAGAGACCCAGTACTTC.

This chain links TRBV4-1 with TRBJ1-5; the match to TRBD1 covers 8 bases. CDR1 is MGHRA and CDR2 is YSYEKL in the germline V gene. Trimming cost V 1 base and J 6 bases; bases outside gene matches: 2. The length of the CDR3 is 14 residues. CDR3 in amino acids: CASSQGTGSQPQHF. The CDR3 bases are TGCGCCAGCAGCCAAGGGACAGGGTCTCAGCCCCAGCATTTT.

V is TRBV20-1 and J is TRBJ2-5, with D tentatively TRBD2 (6 bases). The DNA matches TRBJ2-7 better at its end, which makes the J call doubtful. This CDR3 contains 14 residues. CDR1 and CDR2 from the germline V gene are DFQATT and SNEGSKA (reference sequence). The CDR3 DNA follows: TGCAGTGCTTTACCCTTCAAGGGGACTGGCGAGCAGTACTTC. It yields the protein CSALPFKGTGEQYF.

This clonotype has ten or more counts. The rearrangement uses TRBV12-3 or TRBV12-4 and TRBJ2-1; the D is unclear. The CDR3 runs 12 residues. The ends were cut back, 2 bases at V and 9 bases at J, with 8 bases in the middle. In DNA form, the CDR3 reads TGTGCCAGCAGTTTAAGGCTGAGTGAGCAGTTCTTC. Its protein is CASSLRLSEQFF.

As regards this clonotype: A much larger clone sits a single nucleotide away, making a read error possible. The rearrangement uses TRBV4-3 and TRBJ2-1; no clear D gene. The J call is doubtful: the DNA matches TRBJ2-7 better. The CDR3 contains 15 residues. The germline V gene encodes CDR1 LGHNA and CDR2 YSLEER. The CDR3 nucleotides read TGCGCCAGCAGCCAAGATAGGCCAGTATACAATGAGCAGTACTTC. Translated: CASSQDRPVYNEQYF.

The CDR3 reads CASSPGTGGELFF. CDR3 DNA sequence: TGTGCCAGCAGTCCGGGAACAGGCGGGGAGCTGTTTTTT. The chain joins TRBV12-3 or TRBV12-4 to TRBJ2-2; D could derive from TRBD1 or TRBD2 (5 bases each). V was pared by 5 bases and J by 7 bases, with 11 bases between. The CDR3 loop spans 13 amino acids.

This chain uses TRBV6-5 with TRBJ1-1; D remains ambiguous. V dropped 7 bases and J dropped 0 bases, with 18 bases sitting between them. Germline lookup yields CDR1 MNHEY and CDR2 SVGAGI. This CDR3 region has 16 residues. The CDR3, as DNA: TGTGCCAGCACCTTAAAGCCCTATTCATTGAACACTGAAGCTTTCTTT. Translating it yields CASTLKPYSLNTEAFF.

The CDR3 is CASSLKQGFNQPQHF. CDR3 sequence (DNA): TGTGCCAGCAGTTTAAAACAGGGTTTCAATCAGCCCCAGCATTTT. V usage is TRBV12-3 or TRBV12-4 and J usage is TRBJ1-5, with D tentatively TRBD1 (6 bases). The CDR3 sequence is 15 residues long. The V end was cut by 2 bases, the J end by 3 bases, with 11 bases between.

The gene calls are TRBV20-1 and TRBJ2-7; 9 bases align to TRBD1. The germline V gene has CDR1 DFQATT and CDR2 SNEGSKA (reference sequence). CDR3 length equals 16 residues. The V segment lost 0 bases and the J segment 0 bases; nucleotides outside the gene matches: 6. CDR3 loop: CSARDRDRGFSYEQYF. Here the CDR3 DNA reads TGCAGTGCTAGAGATAGAGACAGGGGGTTCTCCTACGAGCAGTACTTC.

J is TRBJ2-5 and V is TRBV9; maybe TRBD2 (5 bases). Trimming took 1 base from V and 5 from J, leaving 12 bases between them. Germline assignment: CDR1 SGDLS and CDR2 YYNGEE. The CDR3 consists of 14 residues. The CDR3 coding sequence is TGTGCCAGCAGCGTAAGTGGCGGGCTCGAGACCCAGTACTTC. Amino acid sequence: CASSVSGGLETQYF.

This clonotype appeared a few times. The rearrangement joins TRBV21-1 to TRBJ2-4. TRBV21-1 is annotated as a pseudogene. CDR3 length: 13 residues. Here the CDR3 DNA reads TGTGCCAGCAGGCCAAAAGCCAAAAACATTCAGTACTTC. Protein product: CASRPKAKNIQYF.

V and J are TRBV27 and TRBJ1-3; 9 positions agree with TRBD1. This CDR3 has 15 amino acids. V was pared by 5 bases and J by 1 base, with 3 bases of the junction left unmatched. The germline gives CDR1 MNHEY, CDR2 SMNVEV (reference sequence). CDR3 region: CASSTGQGSGNTIYF. CDR3 coding DNA: TGTGCCAGCAGTACGGGACAGGGATCTGGAAACACCATATATTTT.

This rearrangement joins TRBV6-5 to TRBJ1-5; perhaps TRBD1 as D (5 bases). Per germline, CDR1 MNHEY and CDR2 SVGAGI. This CDR3 has 14 amino acids. The V gene lost 6 bases and the J gene lost 5 bases, with 14 bases spanning the gap. The CDR3 DNA reads TGTGCCAGCAGAACCGGGGCTCGTGATCAGCCCCAGCATTTT. Encoded protein: CASRTGARDQPQHF.

The chain recombines TRBV6-5 with TRBJ1-6; 11 positions match TRBD1. Looked up from germline, CDR1 is MNHEY and CDR2 is SVGAGI. CDR3 length equals 16 residues. V gave up 4 bases and J gave up 7 bases; unmatched junction bases: 6. The CDR3 is CASSFPRDRGNSPLHF. CDR3 bases: TGTGCCAGCAGTTTTCCCCGGGACAGGGGGAATTCACCCCTCCACTTT.

The rearrangement uses TRBV20-1 and TRBJ2-4; 9 bases align to TRBD1. The J segment lost 8 bases and the V segment lost 0 bases, leaving 8 bases of the junction unmatched. CDR1 is DFQATT and CDR2 is SNEGSKA in the germline V gene (reference sequence). The CDR3 is made up of 15 amino acids. Here the CDR3 DNA reads TGCAGTGCTAGAGATTCGCGGGACAGGGCGGACATTCAGTACTTC. Protein sequence: CSARDSRDRADIQYF.

This clonotype showed up just a few times. J is TRBJ1-4 and V is TRBV6-6; D might be TRBD1 (5 bases). Trimming took off 2 bases at V and 8 bases at J, with 21 bases between the two ends. Germline V gene sequence: CDR1 MNHNY, CDR2 SVGAGI (reference sequence). The CDR3 spans 17 residues. CDR3 sequence reads: CASSYATSGDVREKLFF. In nucleotides, the CDR3 is TGTGCCAGCAGTTACGCAACCTCGGGGGACGTACGCGAAAAACTGTTTTTT.

This clonotype came up many times. The J gene is TRBJ1-2, the V gene TRBV29-1; D unresolved. This CDR3 comprises 11 residues. Germline loops: CDR1 SQVTM, CDR2 ANQGSEA. V shed 5 bases and J shed 4 bases, with 8 bases lying between them. The CDR3 region is CSVLELYGYTF. The CDR3 nucleotides are TGCAGCGTTCTCGAACTCTATGGCTACACCTTC.

Comment on this clonotype: This may be a read error: a much more frequent sequence differs by one nucleotide. The V and J genes are TRBV7-9 and TRBJ2-3; D ambiguous. This CDR3 spans 13 amino acids. CDR1 is SEHNR, CDR2 FQNEAQ, per germline (reference sequence). V lost 4 bases and J 4 bases, leaving 9 bases between the germline ends. The CDR3 sequence is CASSSTLADTQYF. CDR3 DNA sequence: TGTGCCAGCAGCTCGACCCTAGCAGATACGCAGTATTTT.

The CDR3 reads CASSTNTWSTEAFF. CDR3 DNA sequence: TGTGCCAGCAGCACGAATACCTGGAGTACTGAAGCTTTCTTT. The chain is built from TRBV7-9 and TRBJ1-1; D is unclear. The CDR3 sequence is 14 residues long. V lost 5 bases and J 5 bases, leaving 15 bases between the germline ends. In germline, CDR1 is SEHNR, CDR2 FQNEAQ (reference sequence). The full variable domain, rest sourced from reference TRBV7-9 and TRBJ1-1, is DTGVSQNPRHKITKRGQNVTFRCDPISEHNRLYWYRQTLGQGPEFLTYFQNEAQLEKSRLLSDRFSAERPKGSFSTLEIQRTEQGDSAMYLCASSTNTWSTEAFFGQGTRLTVV.

This clonotype was detected a few times. This sequence joins TRBV4-1 and TRBJ1-4; TRBD1 aligns across 7 bases. After removal of 3 bases from V and 7 bases from J, the junction contained 14 bases not matched to a gene. CDR1 MGHRA and CDR2 YSYEKL come from the germline V gene. The CDR3 runs 17 residues. DNA for the CDR3: TGCGCCAGCAGCCAGACCCCCGGGACAGAAGAAGCTGAAAAACTGTTTTTT. This sequence encodes CASSQTPGTEEAEKLFF.

This rearrangement joins TRBV21-1 to TRBJ1-1; the table's D gene call, TRBD1, was not cross checked with the DNA. TRBV21-1 represents a pseudogene. The CDR3 totals 17 residues. CDR3 nucleotide sequence: TGTGCCAGCAGCAGTGGGGGACAGGGGTACATGAACACTGAAGCTTTCTTT. Translation: CASSSGGQGYMNTEAFF.

This sequence joins TRBV5-4 and TRBJ1-2; D possibly corresponds to TRBD1 (5 bases). V was trimmed by 4 bases and J by 5 bases, leaving 21 bases between them. The CDR3 is 16 amino acids. The germline V gene encodes CDR1 SGHNT and CDR2 YYREEE (reference sequence). CDR3 sequence: CASSGMQGRFSYGYTF. The CDR3 region has the DNA TGTGCCAGCAGCGGAATGCAGGGACGTTTTTCGTATGGCTACACCTTC. Complete variable domain (other parts from reference TRBV5-4 and TRBJ1-2): ETGVTQSPTHLIKTRGQQVTLRCSSQSGHNTVSWYQQALGQGPQFIFQYYREEENGRGNFPPRFSGLQFPNYSSELNVNALELDDSALYLCASSGMQGRFSYGYTFGSGTRLTVV.